This is a list of T cell receptor beta chains from one sample in a study of radiation and T cells in renal cell carcinoma. Generated by immunoSEQ multiplex PCR, the TCRdb table keeps only in-frame clones and is missing some. The table includes around 86,000 clones, around 86% detected once. This specimen was blood, taken from a patient whose treatment included radiotherapy and nephrectomy. The receptor set was obtained from a woman aged 45-59 years with renal cell carcinoma. The CDR3 runs from the conserved cysteine through the conserved F or W. D genes are given only for firm matches. The listing skips clone size in some rows; elsewhere it reads once, few, many or a size class.

j_call: TRBJ2-5; clone_size: -; d_call: -; v_call: TRBV5-4; cdr3_aa: CASSPEGKETQYF; cdr3_nt: TGTGCCAGCAGCCCCGAGGGCAAAGAGACCCAGTACTTC
j_call: TRBJ2-7; clone_size: -; d_call: TRBD1; v_call: TRBV5-1; cdr3_aa: CASSLGDRVGDEQYF; cdr3_nt: TGCGCCAGCAGCTTGGGGGACAGGGTGGGAGATGAGCAGTACTTC
j_call: TRBJ2-7; clone_size: -; d_call: -; v_call: TRBV11-3; cdr3_aa: CASSLDWGHGDEQYF; cdr3_nt: TGTGCCAGCAGCTTAGATTGGGGACACGGCGACGAGCAGTACTTC
j_call: TRBJ2-2; clone_size: -; d_call: -; v_call: TRBV18; cdr3_aa: CASSTGLTLTGELFF; cdr3_nt: TGTGCCAGCTCAACCGGACTGACACTCACCGGGGAGCTGTTTTTT
j_call: TRBJ1-4; clone_size: few; d_call: TRBD1; v_call: TRBV5-1; cdr3_aa: CASSLRQGNEKLFF; cdr3_nt: TGCGCCAGCAGCCTCCGACAGGGGAACGAAAAACTGTTTTTT
j_call: TRBJ1-1; clone_size: few; d_call: -; v_call: TRBV6-4; cdr3_aa: CASSRETGREAFF; cdr3_nt: TGTGCCAGCAGCCGAGAGACAGGCAGGGAAGCTTTCTTT
j_call: TRBJ2-2; clone_size: -; d_call: -; v_call: TRBV29-1; cdr3_aa: CSVHSSNTGELFF; cdr3_nt: TGCAGCGTTCACAGTTCGAACACCGGGGAGCTGTTTTTT
j_call: TRBJ1-1; clone_size: few; d_call: -; v_call: TRBV30; cdr3_aa: CAWSIQPLNTEAFF; cdr3_nt: TGTGCCTGGAGCATACAGCCTTTGAACACTGAAGCTTTCTTT
j_call: TRBJ1-5; clone_size: -; d_call: -; v_call: TRBV7-5; cdr3_aa: CAPRGGVGQPQHF; cdr3_nt: TGTGCCCCTAGGGGAGGGGTAGGCCAGCCCCAGCATTTT
j_call: TRBJ1-1; clone_size: few; d_call: -; v_call: TRBV7-9; cdr3_aa: CASSARGYTEAFF; cdr3_nt: TGTGCCAGCAGCGCCCGTGGGTATACTGAAGCTTTCTTT
j_call: TRBJ2-7; clone_size: -; d_call: TRBD1; v_call: TRBV4-2; cdr3_aa: CASSQGYFGTGGLYEQYF; cdr3_nt: TGTGCCAGCAGCCAAGGATATTTTGGGACAGGGGGCTTGTACGAGCAGTACTTC
j_call: TRBJ2-7; clone_size: few; d_call: -; v_call: TRBV6-1; cdr3_aa: CASSEHEQYF; cdr3_nt: TGTGCCAGCAGTGAACACGAGCAGTACTTC
j_call: TRBJ1-4; clone_size: -; d_call: -; v_call: TRBV6-6; cdr3_aa: CASSYLGEGEKLFF; cdr3_nt: TGTGCCAGCAGTTACCTCGGGGAAGGGGAAAAACTGTTTTTT
j_call: TRBJ1-2; clone_size: once; d_call: -; v_call: TRBV6-5; cdr3_aa: CASSKAGRDYTF; cdr3_nt: TGTGCCAGCAGTAAGGCGGGGAGAGACTACACCTTC
j_call: TRBJ2-2; clone_size: -; d_call: TRBD2; v_call: TRBV7-9; cdr3_aa: CASSLRAGMRAGELFF; cdr3_nt: TGTGCCAGCAGCTTAAGAGCGGGGATGAGGGCCGGGGAGCTGTTTTTT
j_call: TRBJ1-2; clone_size: -; d_call: TRBD1; v_call: TRBV11-2; cdr3_aa: CASSSQGTYGYTF; cdr3_nt: TGTGCCAGCAGCTCACAGGGGACCTATGGCTACACCTTC
j_call: TRBJ2-2; clone_size: once; d_call: -; v_call: TRBV19; cdr3_aa: CASTRQWNTGELFF; cdr3_nt: TGTGCCAGTACCCGGCAGTGGAACACCGGGGAGCTGTTTTTT
j_call: TRBJ2-2; clone_size: -; d_call: -; v_call: TRBV18; cdr3_aa: CASSPGDRNTGELFF; cdr3_nt: TGTGCCAGCTCTCCGGGGGACAGGAACACCGGGGAGCTGTTTTTT
j_call: TRBJ1-3; clone_size: -; d_call: -; v_call: TRBV6-5; cdr3_aa: CASSYSGGTGNTIYF; cdr3_nt: TGTGCCAGCAGTTACTCCGGGGGGACTGGAAACACCATATATTTT
j_call: TRBJ1-6; clone_size: few; d_call: -; v_call: TRBV6-5; cdr3_aa: CASSPGASRSPLHF; cdr3_nt: TGTGCCAGCAGTCCCGGGGCATCACGATCACCCCTCCACTTT
j_call: TRBJ1-2; clone_size: once; d_call: TRBD1; v_call: TRBV6-5; cdr3_aa: CASRPPGQAKGYTF; cdr3_nt: TGTGCCAGCAGACCACCGGGACAGGCGAAAGGCTACACCTTC
j_call: TRBJ2-7; clone_size: -; d_call: TRBD2; v_call: TRBV27; cdr3_aa: CASSRTSQSSYEQYF; cdr3_nt: TGTGCCAGCAGTAGGACTAGCCAAAGCTCCTACGAGCAGTACTTC
j_call: TRBJ1-2; clone_size: -; d_call: TRBD1; v_call: TRBV19; cdr3_aa: CASSRGTGITNYGYTF; cdr3_nt: TGTGCCAGTAGCCGCGGGACAGGGATTACTAACTATGGCTACACCTTC
j_call: TRBJ2-5; clone_size: -; d_call: TRBD2; v_call: TRBV6-6; cdr3_aa: CASSYSTSFGETQYF; cdr3_nt: TGTGCCAGCAGTTACTCGACTAGCTTTGGAGAGACCCAGTACTTC
j_call: TRBJ2-3; clone_size: once; d_call: -; v_call: TRBV10-1; cdr3_aa: CASSESGHSDTQYF; cdr3_nt: TGCGCCAGCAGTGAGTCCGGGCACAGTGATACGCAGTATTTT
j_call: TRBJ2-5; clone_size: -; d_call: -; v_call: TRBV19; cdr3_aa: CASSSRQLYQETQYF; cdr3_nt: TGTGCCAGTAGTAGCCGACAGCTGTACCAAGAGACCCAGTACTTC
j_call: TRBJ2-1; clone_size: -; d_call: -; v_call: TRBV6-6; cdr3_aa: CASGSYNEQFF; cdr3_nt: TGTGCCAGTGGGTCCTACAATGAGCAGTTCTTC
j_call: TRBJ1-1; clone_size: few; d_call: -; v_call: TRBV29-1; cdr3_aa: CSVEVGLSGGEAFF; cdr3_nt: TGCAGCGTTGAAGTGGGCCTATCTGGAGGTGAAGCTTTCTTT
j_call: TRBJ2-1; clone_size: -; d_call: -; v_call: TRBV7-2; cdr3_aa: CASSLTRPGWSNEQFF; cdr3_nt: TGTGCCAGCAGCCTCACCAGGCCAGGGTGGAGCAATGAGCAGTTCTTC
j_call: TRBJ1-3; clone_size: -; d_call: -; v_call: TRBV19; cdr3_aa: CASSKRRGLSGNTIYF; cdr3_nt: TGTGCCAGTAGTAAAAGGAGGGGTCTCTCTGGAAACACCATATATTTT
j_call: TRBJ2-5; clone_size: -; d_call: -; v_call: TRBV10-1; cdr3_aa: CASSESNFGQQETQYF; cdr3_nt: TGCGCCAGCAGTGAGTCGAATTTCGGACAGCAAGAGACCCAGTACTTC
j_call: TRBJ1-1; clone_size: -; d_call: -; v_call: TRBV15; cdr3_aa: CATGWNMNTEAFF; cdr3_nt: TGTGCCACCGGTTGGAATATGAACACTGAAGCTTTCTTT
j_call: TRBJ1-6; clone_size: -; d_call: -; v_call: TRBV7-8; cdr3_aa: CASSLDGNSPLHF; cdr3_nt: TGTGCCAGCAGCTTAGACGGAAATTCACCCCTCCACTTT
j_call: TRBJ1-1; clone_size: -; d_call: -; v_call: TRBV6-1; cdr3_aa: CASSDTGLTAEAFF; cdr3_nt: TGTGCCAGCAGCGACACCGGGCTAACGGCTGAAGCTTTCTTT
j_call: TRBJ2-7; clone_size: -; d_call: -; v_call: TRBV7-2; cdr3_aa: CASSLPTDYEQYF; cdr3_nt: TGTGCCAGCAGCCTACCGACGGACTACGAGCAGTACTTC
j_call: TRBJ1-1; clone_size: -; d_call: TRBD1; v_call: TRBV9; cdr3_aa: CTSSAQGVTEAFF; cdr3_nt: TGTACCAGCAGCGCCCAGGGGGTCACTGAAGCTTTCTTT
j_call: TRBJ1-1; clone_size: -; d_call: -; v_call: TRBV6-5; cdr3_aa: CASSYTRTEFEAFF; cdr3_nt: TGTGCCAGCAGTTACACTAGGACAGAGTTTGAAGCTTTCTTT
j_call: TRBJ1-4; clone_size: once; d_call: -; v_call: TRBV5-4; cdr3_aa: CASSQLGPENEKLFF; cdr3_nt: TGCGCCAGCAGCCAATTGGGGCCGGAAAATGAAAAACTGTTTTTT
j_call: TRBJ1-5; clone_size: few; d_call: -; v_call: TRBV30; cdr3_aa: CAWSVSANQPQHF; cdr3_nt: TGTGCCTGGAGTGTATCGGCCAATCAGCCCCAGCATTTT
j_call: TRBJ1-2; clone_size: once; d_call: TRBD1; v_call: TRBV4-2; cdr3_aa: CASSHRAGTGDTPGYTF; cdr3_nt: TGTGCCAGCAGCCATCGTGCCGGGACAGGGGATACCCCGGGCTACACCTTC
j_call: TRBJ1-2; clone_size: -; d_call: -; v_call: TRBV9; cdr3_aa: CASSVLGGRSGYTF; cdr3_nt: TGTGCCAGCAGCGTATTAGGTGGCAGGTCGGGCTACACCTTC
j_call: TRBJ1-2; clone_size: -; d_call: -; v_call: TRBV14; cdr3_aa: CASSPGLALPYTF; cdr3_nt: TGTGCCAGCAGCCCGGGACTAGCATTACCCTACACCTTC
j_call: TRBJ2-4; clone_size: -; d_call: -; v_call: TRBV28; cdr3_aa: CASSQGQEGPQYF; cdr3_nt: TGTGCCAGCAGCCAAGGCCAAGAAGGCCCCCAGTACTTC
j_call: TRBJ2-3; clone_size: -; d_call: TRBD2; v_call: TRBV7-3; cdr3_aa: CASSSRLAGAADTQYF; cdr3_nt: TGTGCCAGCAGCTCTCGACTAGCGGGAGCTGCAGATACGCAGTATTTT
j_call: TRBJ1-1; clone_size: -; d_call: -; v_call: TRBV2; cdr3_aa: CASTGLPNTEAFF; cdr3_nt: TGTGCCAGCACGGGGCTCCCGAACACTGAAGCTTTCTTT
j_call: TRBJ1-5; clone_size: -; d_call: TRBD1; v_call: TRBV5-6; cdr3_aa: CASSHNSQGYSNQPQHF; cdr3_nt: TGTGCCAGCAGCCACAACTCACAGGGGTATAGCAATCAGCCCCAGCATTTT
j_call: TRBJ2-5; clone_size: once; d_call: -; v_call: TRBV7-2; cdr3_aa: CASSLIRSETQYF; cdr3_nt: TGTGCCAGCAGCTTAATCAGAAGTGAGACCCAGTACTTC
j_call: TRBJ1-2; clone_size: -; d_call: -; v_call: TRBV7-2; cdr3_aa: CASSPAGSGNYGYTF; cdr3_nt: TGTGCCAGCAGCCCCGCGGGTTCAGGGAACTATGGCTACACCTTC
j_call: TRBJ2-7; clone_size: -; d_call: TRBD1; v_call: TRBV5-1; cdr3_aa: CASSLDPGQGAYEQYF; cdr3_nt: TGCGCCAGCAGCTTGGACCCGGGACAGGGGGCCTACGAGCAGTACTTC
j_call: TRBJ1-3; clone_size: -; d_call: -; v_call: TRBV7-2; cdr3_aa: CASSLVGANSGNTIYF; cdr3_nt: TGTGCCAGCAGCTTAGTGGGGGCCAACTCTGGAAACACCATATATTTT
j_call: TRBJ2-1; clone_size: -; d_call: TRBD2; v_call: TRBV7-3; cdr3_aa: CASSLLGTSPYNEQFF; cdr3_nt: TGTGCCAGCAGCTTACTCGGGACTAGCCCCTACAATGAGCAGTTCTTC
j_call: TRBJ1-5; clone_size: -; d_call: -; v_call: TRBV15; cdr3_aa: CATSRFNMGNQPQHF; cdr3_nt: TGTGCCACCAGCAGGTTCAACATGGGCAATCAGCCCCAGCATTTT
j_call: TRBJ2-7; clone_size: once; d_call: TRBD1; v_call: TRBV9; cdr3_aa: CASSVGSGQGGKQYF; cdr3_nt: TGTGCCAGCAGCGTCGGGTCGGGACAGGGGGGAAAGCAGTACTTC
j_call: TRBJ2-3; clone_size: -; d_call: TRBD1; v_call: TRBV9; cdr3_aa: CASSVGATGGTDTQYF; cdr3_nt: TGTGCCAGCAGCGTAGGCGCGACAGGGGGGACAGATACGCAGTATTTT
j_call: TRBJ1-4; clone_size: -; d_call: -; v_call: TRBV7-2; cdr3_aa: CASSLGLGGSEKLFF; cdr3_nt: TGTGCCAGCAGCTTAGGTCTCGGGGGTAGTGAAAAACTGTTTTTT
j_call: TRBJ2-1; clone_size: -; d_call: -; v_call: TRBV19; cdr3_aa: CASSPGLIYNEQFF; cdr3_nt: TGTGCCAGTAGTCCGGGGCTCATTTACAATGAGCAGTTCTTC
j_call: TRBJ1-3; clone_size: -; d_call: -; v_call: TRBV7-9; cdr3_aa: CASGMLASGNTIYF; cdr3_nt: TGTGCCAGCGGTATGCTCGCCTCTGGAAACACCATATATTTT